This TCR beta chain was identified in a study of T cells in Graves' hyperthyroidism and ophthalmopathy. The investigators amplified TCR beta CDR3 regions from RNA transcripts. HTBI primers were employed in a first-round RT-PCR of the TCR CDR3. TCRdb recomputed calls from the multiplex PCR reads with MiXCR, one row per CDR3 protein. Of around 490,000 distinct CDR3 sequences detected, nearly 20% appear once; the ten largest clones hold 45% to 50%. The CDR3 covers 14 residues. The germline CDR1 and CDR2 sequences are WNHNN and SYGVQD (reference sequence). V lost 6 bases, J lost 2 bases, and 14 bases lay in between.

This sequence joins TRBV10-1 and TRBJ2-7; tentatively, D is TRBD1 or TRBD2 (5 bases each). The source of this sequence is a man aged 35-49 years with Graves' ophthalmopathy. The sequencing sample was made of blood. The CDR3 region is CASSKRGEPYEQYF. The CDR3 nucleotides read TGCGCCAGCAGCAAGAGAGGGGAACCCTACGAGCAGTACTTC.